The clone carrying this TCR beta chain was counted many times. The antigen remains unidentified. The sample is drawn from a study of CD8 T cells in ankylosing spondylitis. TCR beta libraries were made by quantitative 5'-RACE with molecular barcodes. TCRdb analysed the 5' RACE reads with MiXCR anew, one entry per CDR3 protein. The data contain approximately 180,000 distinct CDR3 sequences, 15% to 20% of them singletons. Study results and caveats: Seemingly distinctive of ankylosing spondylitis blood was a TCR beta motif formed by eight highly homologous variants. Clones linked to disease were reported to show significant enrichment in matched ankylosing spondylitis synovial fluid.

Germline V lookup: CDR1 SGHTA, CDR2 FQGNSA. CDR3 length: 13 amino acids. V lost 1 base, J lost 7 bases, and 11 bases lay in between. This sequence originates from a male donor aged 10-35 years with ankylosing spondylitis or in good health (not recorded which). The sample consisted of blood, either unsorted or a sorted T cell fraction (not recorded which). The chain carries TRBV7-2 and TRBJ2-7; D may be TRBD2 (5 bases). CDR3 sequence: CASSLGTYREQYV. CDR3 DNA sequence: TGTGCCAGCAGCTTAGGGACTTATCGGGAGCAGTACGTC.